A single sample is the source of the 13 T cell receptor beta chains below, sequenced in a study of T-cell memory formation after mild COVID-19. Using its own MiXCR run on the 5' RACE reads, TCRdb lists one record per CDR3 protein. The table has about 200,000 distinct CDR3 sequences, about 9.2% seen once. Sequenced sample: PBMCs or a T cell subset sorted from them (not recorded which). Every receptor here comes from a man aged 18 to 35 who had mild COVID-19 (a few samples of this study predate the infection). Cell type and time point are not known.

The chain recombines TRBV30 with TRBJ1-1; 7 nucleotides agree with TRBD1. The V and J ends lost 2 bases and 1 base, in that order; junction bases with no gene match: 4. This CDR3 comprises 14 residues. Germline V gene data show CDR1 as GTSNPN and CDR2 as SVGIG (reference sequence). The CDR3 sequence is CAWSYRDRNTEAFF. Written as DNA, the CDR3 is TGTGCCTGGAGTTACCGGGACAGGAACACTGAAGCTTTCTTT.

This clonotype was detected ten times or more. J is TRBJ1-1 and V is TRBV7-8; 10 positions match TRBD1. The CDR3 runs 15 residues. Trimming took 6 bases from V and 1 from J; bases not matched to a gene: 5. Germline V lookup: CDR1 SGHVS, CDR2 FQNEAQ. CDR3 in DNA: TGTGCCAGCAGACCACGGACAGGGGGGAACACTGAAGCTTTCTTT. Translating it yields CASRPRTGGNTEAFF.

In its sample, this clonotype was seen a few times. This chain uses TRBV2 with TRBJ1-5; 7 bases match TRBD1. V lost 5 bases and J lost 9; bases outside the gene matches: 7. The CDR3 length is 13 residues. Germline CDR1 is SNHLY and CDR2 is FYNNEI. Here the CDR3 DNA reads TGTGCCAGCAGTCCTCCACAGGGGACGCCCCAGCATTTT. It translates to CASSPPQGTPQHF.

The sample holds many counts of this clonotype. The V and J genes are TRBV7-2 and TRBJ1-5; D uncertain. The CDR3 loop spans 16 amino acids. With 4 bases removed from V and 0 bases from J, the gap between germline ends came to 13 bases. The germline gives CDR1 SGHTA, CDR2 FQGNSA. The CDR3 here is CASSSFNSASNQPQHF. CDR3 nucleotides: TGTGCCAGCAGCTCCTTTAATAGTGCTAGCAATCAGCCCCAGCATTTT.

The chain couples TRBV20-1 to TRBJ2-3; 8 bases align to TRBD2. The germline V gene has CDR1 DFQATT and CDR2 SNEGSKA (reference sequence). V was pared by 3 bases and J by 4 bases, with 6 bases of the junction left unmatched. The CDR3 sequence is 14 residues long. CDR3 DNA sequence: TGCAGTGCTAGCTCCGGGACTAGGTCAGATACGCAGTATTTT. It yields the protein CSASSGTRSDTQYF.

This chain connects TRBV11-2 to TRBJ2-2; D is perhaps TRBD2 (5 bases). Trimming pared 5 bases from V and 7 bases from J, leaving 14 bases between. Germline CDR1 SGHAT, CDR2 FQNNGV. This CDR3 region has 14 residues. The CDR3 nucleotides read TGTGCCAGCAGCCATATTCGGGGTTTCGGGGAGCTGTTTTTT. It specifies CASSHIRGFGELFF. Filled out from reference TRBV11-2 and TRBJ2-2, the complete variable domain reads EAGVAQSPRYKIIEKRQSVAFWCNPISGHATLYWYQQILGQGPKLLIQFQNNGVVDDSQLPKDRFSAERLKGVDSTLKIQPAKLEDSAVYLCASSHIRGFGELFFGEGSRLTVL.

The chain employs TRBV7-2 and TRBJ2-1; TRBD1 might be the D (5 bases). CDR3 length equals 13 residues. V was cut by 8 bases and J by 7 bases, with 15 bases left in between. Germline V gives CDR1 SGHTA, CDR2 FQGNSA. CDR3 DNA sequence: TGTGCCAGCGGACACCCCAGTAGAAATGAGCAGTTCTTC. It specifies CASGHPSRNEQFF.

The rearrangement uses TRBV20-1 and TRBJ1-2, with D possibly TRBD1 on 6 matching bases. The CDR3 runs 12 residues. Looked up from germline, CDR1 is DFQATT and CDR2 is SNEGSKA (reference sequence). The CDR3 loop reads CSLGGGAGGYTF. CDR3 sequence (DNA): TGCAGCCTCGGGGGGGGGGCAGGAGGCTACACCTTC.

This clonotype was recorded a few times. The chain links TRBV11-1 to TRBJ2-1; D gene unclear. Germline assignment: CDR1 SGHAT and CDR2 FQDESV (reference sequence). This CDR3 is 15 amino acids long. Deletions cut 5 bases from V and 4 bases from J, with 15 bases between. CDR3 in amino acids: CASSPQTGIYNEQFF. CDR3 DNA: TGTGCCAGCAGCCCCCAGACTGGAATTTACAATGAGCAGTTCTTC.

This clonotype was recorded at least ten times. This chain uses TRBV7-8 with TRBJ2-7; D perhaps matches TRBD2 (5 bases). This CDR3 spans 14 amino acids. CDR1 is SGHVS, CDR2 FQNEAQ, per germline. The ends were cut back, 0 bases at V and 8 bases at J, with 14 bases in the middle. The CDR3 region has the DNA TGTGCCAGCAGCTTAGCGGAAGTTGGGAGAAAGCAGTACTTC. Translated: CASSLAEVGRKQYF.

This clonotype was seen repeatedly, ten times or more. The chain is built from TRBV5-6 and TRBJ2-3; D perhaps matches TRBD2 (6 bases). There are 12 residues in the CDR3. Trimming removed 1 base at V and 7 bases at J, with 7 bases between. Germline assignment: CDR1 SGHDT and CDR2 YYEEEE. This chain's CDR3 is CASSLRDYTQYF. The CDR3 coding sequence is TGTGCCAGCAGCTTGCGGGACTATACGCAGTATTTT.

This CDR3 is CASSLEGLGAPLHF. In DNA form, the CDR3 reads TGTGCCAGCAGCCTCGAGGGTCTAGGCGCACCCCTCCACTTT. The chain has TRBV9 and TRBJ1-6; no definite D call. CDR3 size: 14 residues. Trimming removed 4 bases at V and 11 bases at J, with 16 bases between. Germline V CDR1 and CDR2: SGDLS, YYNGEE.

The chain recombines TRBV11-2 with TRBJ1-2, with no clear D. In germline, CDR1 is SGHAT, CDR2 FQNNGV. This CDR3 has 16 amino acids. V was cut by 0 bases and J by 2 bases, with 13 bases left in between. The CDR3 reads CASSLDRSGLNYGYTF. CDR3 sequence (DNA): TGTGCCAGCAGCTTAGATCGCTCGGGTTTAAACTATGGCTACACCTTC. The variable domain in full, completed from reference TRBV11-2 and TRBJ1-2, reads EAGVAQSPRYKIIEKRQSVAFWCNPISGHATLYWYQQILGQGPKLLIQFQNNGVVDDSQLPKDRFSAERLKGVDSTLKIQPAKLEDSAVYLCASSLDRSGLNYGYTFGSGTRLTVV.